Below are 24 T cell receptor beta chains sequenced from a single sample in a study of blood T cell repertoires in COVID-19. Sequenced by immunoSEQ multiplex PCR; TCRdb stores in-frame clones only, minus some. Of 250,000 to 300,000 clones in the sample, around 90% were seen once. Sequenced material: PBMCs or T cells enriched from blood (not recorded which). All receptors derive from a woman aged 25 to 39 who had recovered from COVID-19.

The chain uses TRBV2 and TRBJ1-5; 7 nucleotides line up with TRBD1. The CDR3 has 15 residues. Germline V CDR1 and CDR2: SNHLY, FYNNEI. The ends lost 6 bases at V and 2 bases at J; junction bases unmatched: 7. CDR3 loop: CASSRTGVGNQPQHF. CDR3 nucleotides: TGTGCCAGCAGCCGAACAGGGGTCGGCAATCAGCCCCAGCATTTT.

The CDR3 DNA reads as TGTGCCAGCAGCGTAGCTGTTTTGAGCACCGGGGAGCTGTTTTTT. Amino acid sequence: CASSVAVLSTGELFF. The chain links TRBV9 to TRBJ2-2; D gene uncertain. The germline V gene has CDR1 SGDLS and CDR2 YYNGEE. The V end was cut by 0 bases, the J end by 4 bases, with 10 bases between. This CDR3 contains 15 residues.

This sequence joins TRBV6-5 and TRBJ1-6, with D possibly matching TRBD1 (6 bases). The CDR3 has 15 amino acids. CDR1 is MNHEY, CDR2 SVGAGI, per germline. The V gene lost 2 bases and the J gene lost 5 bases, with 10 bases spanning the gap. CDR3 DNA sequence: TGTGCCAGCAGTTACATAGGACAGAATAATTCACCCCTCCACTTT. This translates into CASSYIGQNNSPLHF.

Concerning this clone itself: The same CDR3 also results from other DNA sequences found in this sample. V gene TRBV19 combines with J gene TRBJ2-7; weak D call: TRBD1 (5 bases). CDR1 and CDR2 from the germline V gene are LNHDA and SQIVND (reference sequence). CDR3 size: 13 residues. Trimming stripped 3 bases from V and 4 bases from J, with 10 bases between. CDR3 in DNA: TGTGCCAGTAGTATCGGTCAGGGTTACGAGCAGTACTTC. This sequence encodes CASSIGQGYEQYF. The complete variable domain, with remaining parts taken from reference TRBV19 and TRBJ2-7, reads DGGITQSPKYLFRKEGQNVTLSCEQNLNHDAMYWYRQDPGQGLRLIYYSQIVNDFQKGDIAEGYSVSREKKESFPLTVTSAQKNPTAFYLCASSIGQGYEQYFGPGTRLTVT.

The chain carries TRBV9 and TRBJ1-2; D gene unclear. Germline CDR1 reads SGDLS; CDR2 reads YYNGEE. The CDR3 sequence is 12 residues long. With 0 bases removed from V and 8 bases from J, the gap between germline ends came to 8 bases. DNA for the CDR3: TGTGCCAGCAGCGTAGCCGTTGGCGGCTACACCTTC. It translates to CASSVAVGGYTF.

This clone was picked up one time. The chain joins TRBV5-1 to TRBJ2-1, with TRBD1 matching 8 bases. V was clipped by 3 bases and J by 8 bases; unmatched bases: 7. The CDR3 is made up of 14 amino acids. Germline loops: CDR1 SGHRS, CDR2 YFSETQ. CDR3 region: CASSSDRVNDEQFF. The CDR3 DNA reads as TGCGCCAGCAGCTCGGACAGGGTTAATGATGAGCAGTTCTTC.

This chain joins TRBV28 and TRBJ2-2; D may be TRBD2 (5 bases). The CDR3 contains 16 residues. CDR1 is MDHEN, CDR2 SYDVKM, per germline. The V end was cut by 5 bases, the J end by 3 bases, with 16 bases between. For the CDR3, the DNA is TGTGCCAGCAGTGCCCCACCTAGCCAGGACACCGGGGAGCTGTTTTTT. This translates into CASSAPPSQDTGELFF. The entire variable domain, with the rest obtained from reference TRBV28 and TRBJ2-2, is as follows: DVKVTQSSRYLVKRTGEKVFLECVQDMDHENMFWYRQDPGLGLRLIYFSYDVKMKEKGDIPEGYSVSREKKERFSLILESASTNQTSMYLCASSAPPSQDTGELFFGEGSRLTVL.

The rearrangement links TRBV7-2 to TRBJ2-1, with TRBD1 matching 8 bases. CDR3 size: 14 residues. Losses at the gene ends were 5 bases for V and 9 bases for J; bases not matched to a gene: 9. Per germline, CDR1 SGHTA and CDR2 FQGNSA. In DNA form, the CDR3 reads TGTGCCAGCAGCCCCGGACAGGGAAGGAGTGAGCAGTTCTTC. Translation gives CASSPGQGRSEQFF.

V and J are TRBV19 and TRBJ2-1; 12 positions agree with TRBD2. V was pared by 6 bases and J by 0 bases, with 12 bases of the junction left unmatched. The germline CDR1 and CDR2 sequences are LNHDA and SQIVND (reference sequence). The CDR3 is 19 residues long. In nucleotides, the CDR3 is TGTGCCAGTAGCAAGCTAGCGGGAGGGCTAACCAGCTCCTACAATGAGCAGTTCTTC. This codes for CASSKLAGGLTSSYNEQFF.

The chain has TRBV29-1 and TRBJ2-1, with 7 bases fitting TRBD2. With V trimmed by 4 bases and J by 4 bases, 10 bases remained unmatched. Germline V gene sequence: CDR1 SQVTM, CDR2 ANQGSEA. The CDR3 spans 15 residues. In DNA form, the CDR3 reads TGCAGCGTTGTTGGAGGCGGGAGAGATTACAATGAGCAGTTCTTC. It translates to CSVVGGGRDYNEQFF.

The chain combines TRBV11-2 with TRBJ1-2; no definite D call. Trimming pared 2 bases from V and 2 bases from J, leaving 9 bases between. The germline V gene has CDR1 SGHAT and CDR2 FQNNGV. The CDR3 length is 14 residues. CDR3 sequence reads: CASSLSAQNYGYTF. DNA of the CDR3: TGTGCCAGCAGCTTAAGTGCGCAAAACTATGGCTACACCTTC. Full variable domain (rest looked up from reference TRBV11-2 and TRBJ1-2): EAGVAQSPRYKIIEKRQSVAFWCNPISGHATLYWYQQILGQGPKLLIQFQNNGVVDDSQLPKDRFSAERLKGVDSTLKIQPAKLEDSAVYLCASSLSAQNYGYTFGSGTRLTVV.

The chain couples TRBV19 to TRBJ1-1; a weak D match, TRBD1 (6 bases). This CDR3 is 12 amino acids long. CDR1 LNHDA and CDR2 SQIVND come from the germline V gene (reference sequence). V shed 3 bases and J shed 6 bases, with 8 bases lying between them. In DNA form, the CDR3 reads TGTGCCAGTAGTATTACAGGGTCTGAAGCTTTCTTT. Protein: CASSITGSEAFF.

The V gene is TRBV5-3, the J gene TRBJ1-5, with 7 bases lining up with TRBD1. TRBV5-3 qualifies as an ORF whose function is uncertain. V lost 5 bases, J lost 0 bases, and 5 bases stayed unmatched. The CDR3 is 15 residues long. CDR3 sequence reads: CARSLQGYSNQPQHF. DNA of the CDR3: TGTGCCAGAAGTCTACAGGGGTATAGCAATCAGCCCCAGCATTTT.

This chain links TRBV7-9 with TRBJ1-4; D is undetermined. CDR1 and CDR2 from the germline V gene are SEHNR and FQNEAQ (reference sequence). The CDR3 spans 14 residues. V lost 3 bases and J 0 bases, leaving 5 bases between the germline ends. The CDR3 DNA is TGTGCCAGCAGCTTCGGGTCAACTAATGAAAAACTGTTTTTT. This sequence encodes CASSFGSTNEKLFF.

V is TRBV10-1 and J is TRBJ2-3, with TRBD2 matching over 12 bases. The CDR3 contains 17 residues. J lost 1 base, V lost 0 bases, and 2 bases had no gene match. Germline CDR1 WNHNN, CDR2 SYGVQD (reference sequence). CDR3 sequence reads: CASSESASGRGTDTQYF. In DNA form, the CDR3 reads TGCGCCAGCAGTGAGTCGGCTAGCGGGAGGGGCACAGATACGCAGTATTTT.

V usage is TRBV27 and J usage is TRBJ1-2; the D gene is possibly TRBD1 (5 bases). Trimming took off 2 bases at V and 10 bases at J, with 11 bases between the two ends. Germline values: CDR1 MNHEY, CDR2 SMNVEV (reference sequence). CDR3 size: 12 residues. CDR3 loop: CASSLVGRDYTF. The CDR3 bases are TGTGCCAGCAGTTTAGTGGGGCGCGACTACACCTTC.

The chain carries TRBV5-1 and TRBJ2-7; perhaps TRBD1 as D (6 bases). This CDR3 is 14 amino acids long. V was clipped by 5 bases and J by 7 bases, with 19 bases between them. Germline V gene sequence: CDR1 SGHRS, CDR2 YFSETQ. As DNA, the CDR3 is TGCGCCAGCAGACAGGGACGCGCTTCGGGGGAGCAGTACTTC. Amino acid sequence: CASRQGRASGEQYF.

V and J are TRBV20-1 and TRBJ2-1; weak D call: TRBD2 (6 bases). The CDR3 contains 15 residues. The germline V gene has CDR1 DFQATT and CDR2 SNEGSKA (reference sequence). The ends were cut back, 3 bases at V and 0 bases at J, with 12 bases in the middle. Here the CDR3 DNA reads TGCAGTGCTAGTACACTAGCAAGCTCCTACAATGAGCAGTTCTTC. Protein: CSASTLASSYNEQFF.

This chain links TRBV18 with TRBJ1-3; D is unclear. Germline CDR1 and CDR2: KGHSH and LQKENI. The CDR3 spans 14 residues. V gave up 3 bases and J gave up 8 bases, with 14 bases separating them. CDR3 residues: CASSPSPRVDTIYF. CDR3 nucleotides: TGTGCCAGCTCACCCTCCCCACGAGTAGACACCATATATTTT. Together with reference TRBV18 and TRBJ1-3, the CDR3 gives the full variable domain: NAGVMQNPRHLVRRRGQEARLRCSPMKGHSHVYWYRQLPEEGLKFMVYLQKENIIDESGMPKERFSAEFPKEGPSILRIQQVVRGDSAAYFCASSPSPRVDTIYFGEGSWLTVV.

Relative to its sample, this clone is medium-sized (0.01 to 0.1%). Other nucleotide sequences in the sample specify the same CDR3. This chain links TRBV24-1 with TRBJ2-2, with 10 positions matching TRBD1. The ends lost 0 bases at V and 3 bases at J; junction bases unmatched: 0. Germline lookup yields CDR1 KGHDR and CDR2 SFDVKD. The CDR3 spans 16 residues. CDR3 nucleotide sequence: TGTGCCACCAGTGATTTGGGACAGGGGGACACCGGGGAGCTGTTTTTT. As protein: CATSDLGQGDTGELFF.

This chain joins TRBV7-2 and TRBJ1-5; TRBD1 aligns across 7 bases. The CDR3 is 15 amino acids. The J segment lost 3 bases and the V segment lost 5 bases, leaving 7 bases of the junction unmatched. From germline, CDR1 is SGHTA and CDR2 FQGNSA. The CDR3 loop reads CASSKQGWTNQPQHF. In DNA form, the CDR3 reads TGTGCCAGCAGCAAACAGGGGTGGACCAATCAGCCCCAGCATTTT.

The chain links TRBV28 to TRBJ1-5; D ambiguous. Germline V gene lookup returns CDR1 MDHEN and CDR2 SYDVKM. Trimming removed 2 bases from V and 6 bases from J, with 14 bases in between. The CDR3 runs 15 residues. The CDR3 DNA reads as TGTGCCAGCAGTTTAAGAGGACTAGAACGTCAGCCCCAGCATTTT. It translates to CASSLRGLERQPQHF.

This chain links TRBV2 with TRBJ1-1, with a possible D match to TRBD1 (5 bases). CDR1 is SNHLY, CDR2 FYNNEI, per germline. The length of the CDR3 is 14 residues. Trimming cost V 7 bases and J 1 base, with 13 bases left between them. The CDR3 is CASTRGITNTEAFF. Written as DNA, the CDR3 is TGTGCCAGCACTCGGGGGATTACGAACACTGAAGCTTTCTTT.

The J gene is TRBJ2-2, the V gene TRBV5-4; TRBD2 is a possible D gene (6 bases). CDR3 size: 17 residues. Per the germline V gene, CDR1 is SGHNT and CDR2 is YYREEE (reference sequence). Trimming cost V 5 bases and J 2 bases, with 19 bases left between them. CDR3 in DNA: TGTGCCAGCAGAATTCGGGAGACGGGACCCAACACCGGGGAGCTGTTTTTT. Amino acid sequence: CASRIRETGPNTGELFF. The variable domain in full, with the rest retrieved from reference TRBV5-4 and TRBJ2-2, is ETGVTQSPTHLIKTRGQQVTLRCSSQSGHNTVSWYQQALGQGPQFIFQYYREEENGRGNFPPRFSGLQFPNYSSELNVNALELDDSALYLCASRIRETGPNTGELFFGEGSRLTVL.